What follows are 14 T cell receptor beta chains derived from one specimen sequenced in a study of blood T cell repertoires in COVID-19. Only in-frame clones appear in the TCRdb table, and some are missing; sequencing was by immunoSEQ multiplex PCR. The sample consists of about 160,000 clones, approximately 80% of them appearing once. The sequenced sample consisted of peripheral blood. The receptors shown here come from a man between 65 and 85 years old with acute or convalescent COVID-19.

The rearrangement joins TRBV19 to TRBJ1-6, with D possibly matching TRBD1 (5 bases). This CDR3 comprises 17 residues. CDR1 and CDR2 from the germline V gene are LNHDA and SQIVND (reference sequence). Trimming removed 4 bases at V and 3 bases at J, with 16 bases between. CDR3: CASSTNTPTDYNSPLHF. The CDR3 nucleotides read TGTGCCAGTAGTACTAATACCCCGACAGACTATAATTCACCCCTCCACTTT.

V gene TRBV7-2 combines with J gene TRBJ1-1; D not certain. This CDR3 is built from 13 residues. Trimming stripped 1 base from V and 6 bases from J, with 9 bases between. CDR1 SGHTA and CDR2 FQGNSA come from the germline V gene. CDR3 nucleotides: TGTGCCAGCAGCTTAGGAGCGAGCGCTGAAGCTTTCTTT. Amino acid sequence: CASSLGASAEAFF.

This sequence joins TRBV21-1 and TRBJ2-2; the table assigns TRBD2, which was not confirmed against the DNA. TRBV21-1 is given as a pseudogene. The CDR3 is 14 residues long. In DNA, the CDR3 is TGTGCCAGCAGGACCACCCCGGGGACCGGGGAGCTGTTTTTT. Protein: CASRTTPGTGELFF.

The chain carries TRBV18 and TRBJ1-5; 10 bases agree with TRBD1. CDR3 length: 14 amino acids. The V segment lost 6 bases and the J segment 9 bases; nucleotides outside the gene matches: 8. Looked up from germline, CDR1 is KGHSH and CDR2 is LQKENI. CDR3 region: CASSPTGGERPQHF. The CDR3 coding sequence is TGTGCCAGCTCCCCGACAGGGGGCGAAAGGCCCCAGCATTTT. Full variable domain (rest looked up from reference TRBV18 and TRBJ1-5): NAGVMQNPRHLVRRRGQEARLRCSPMKGHSHVYWYRQLPEEGLKFMVYLQKENIIDESGMPKERFSAEFPKEGPSILRIQQVVRGDSAAYFCASSPTGGERPQHFGDGTRLSIL.

CDR3 nucleotide sequence: TGTGCCAGCAGCTTAGGGGACAGGGGATACTACAACTATGGCTACACCTTC. Translating it yields CASSLGDRGYYNYGYTF. V gene TRBV7-9 combines with J gene TRBJ1-2; 10 nucleotides agree with TRBD1. J lost 2 bases, V lost 1 base, and 7 bases had no gene match. Germline V gene sequence: CDR1 SEHNR, CDR2 FQNEAQ (reference sequence). The CDR3 runs to 17 residues.

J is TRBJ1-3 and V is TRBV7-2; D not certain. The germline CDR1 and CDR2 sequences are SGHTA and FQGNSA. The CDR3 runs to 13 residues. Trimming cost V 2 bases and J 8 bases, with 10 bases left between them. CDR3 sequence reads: CASSLNFRDTIYF. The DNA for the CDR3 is TGTGCCAGCAGCTTAAACTTCCGGGACACCATATATTTT.

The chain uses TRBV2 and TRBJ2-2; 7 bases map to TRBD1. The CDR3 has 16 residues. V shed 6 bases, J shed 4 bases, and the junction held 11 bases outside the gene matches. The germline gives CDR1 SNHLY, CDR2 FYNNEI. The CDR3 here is CASRPLQGMGTGELFF. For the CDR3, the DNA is TGTGCCAGCAGACCCCTACAGGGGATGGGCACCGGGGAGCTGTTTTTT.

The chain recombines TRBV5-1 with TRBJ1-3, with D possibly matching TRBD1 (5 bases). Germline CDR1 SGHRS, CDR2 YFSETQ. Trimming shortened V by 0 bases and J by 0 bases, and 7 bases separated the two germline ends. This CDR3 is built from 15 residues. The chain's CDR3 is CASSLDRNSGNTIYF. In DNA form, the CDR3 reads TGCGCCAGCAGCTTGGACAGGAACTCTGGAAACACCATATATTTT.

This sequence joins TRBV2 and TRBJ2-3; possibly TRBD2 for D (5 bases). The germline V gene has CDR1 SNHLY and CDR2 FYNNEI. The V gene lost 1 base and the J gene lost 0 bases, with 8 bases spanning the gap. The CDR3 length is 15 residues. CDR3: CASSEGRASTDTQYF. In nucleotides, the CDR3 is TGTGCCAGCAGTGAAGGGCGGGCCAGCACAGATACGCAGTATTTT.

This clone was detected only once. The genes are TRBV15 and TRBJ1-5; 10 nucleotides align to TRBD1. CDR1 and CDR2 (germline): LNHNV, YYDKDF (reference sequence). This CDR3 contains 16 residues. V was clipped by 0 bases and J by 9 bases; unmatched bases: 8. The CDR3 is CATSRDRGTGDLPQHF. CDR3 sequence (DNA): TGTGCCACCAGCAGAGATCGAGGGACAGGGGATCTGCCCCAGCATTTT.

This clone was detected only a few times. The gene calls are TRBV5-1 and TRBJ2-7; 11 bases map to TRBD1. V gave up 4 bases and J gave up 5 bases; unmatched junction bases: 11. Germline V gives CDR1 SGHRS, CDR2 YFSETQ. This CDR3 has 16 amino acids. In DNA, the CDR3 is TGCGCCAGCAGCGCCGACGTATGGGACAGGGGGAACGAGCAGTACTTC. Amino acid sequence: CASSADVWDRGNEQYF.

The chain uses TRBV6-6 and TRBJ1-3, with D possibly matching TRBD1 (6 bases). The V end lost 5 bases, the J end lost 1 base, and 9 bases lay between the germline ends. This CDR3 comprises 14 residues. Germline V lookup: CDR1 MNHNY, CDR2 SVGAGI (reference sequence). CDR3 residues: CASSLGQSGNTIYF. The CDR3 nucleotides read TGTGCCAGCAGTCTCGGACAGTCTGGAAACACCATATATTTT.

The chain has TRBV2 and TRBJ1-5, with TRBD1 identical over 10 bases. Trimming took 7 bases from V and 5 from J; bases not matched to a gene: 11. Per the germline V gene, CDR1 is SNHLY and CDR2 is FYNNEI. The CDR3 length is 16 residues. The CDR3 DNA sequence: TGTGCCAGCAATACTAGGGGGACAGGGGTCTATCAGCCCCAGCATTTT. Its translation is CASNTRGTGVYQPQHF.

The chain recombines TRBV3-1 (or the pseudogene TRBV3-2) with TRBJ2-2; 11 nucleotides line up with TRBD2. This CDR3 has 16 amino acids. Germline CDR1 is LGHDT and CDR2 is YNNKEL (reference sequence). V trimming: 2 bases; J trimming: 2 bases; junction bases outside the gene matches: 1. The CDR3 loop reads CASSQTSGRNTGELFF. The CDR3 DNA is TGTGCCAGCAGCCAAACTAGCGGGAGAAACACCGGGGAGCTGTTTTTT.